One sample yielded the 10 T cell receptor beta chains listed below, sequenced in a study of blood T cells in healthy people across ages. PCR was performed a second time for roughly 7 to 11 cycles using a sample-barcoded 5' primer and a J-beta primer mix. TCRdb re-derived calls from the 5' RACE reads in MiXCR, one entry per CDR3 protein. Among about 640,000 distinct CDR3 sequences listed, about 30% were seen once. What was sequenced was blood. The receptors stem from a woman of 80 years or more in good health.

Only a few counts were recorded for this clonotype. The V call is TRBV7-9, the J call TRBJ2-2; D tentatively fits TRBD1 or TRBD2 (5 bases each). V lost 3 bases and J lost 6, with 14 bases in between. The CDR3 totals 15 residues. From germline, CDR1 is SEHNR and CDR2 FQNEAQ (reference sequence). This CDR3 is CASSLGTIGAGELFF. The CDR3 nucleotides read TGTGCCAGCAGCTTGGGGACGATCGGGGCCGGGGAGCTGTTTTTT.

Worth noting for this clonotype: One junction end does not reproduce the germline sequence, and a read error may be involved. This chain joins TRBV5-5 and TRBJ2-1; TRBD1 aligns across 8 bases. The CDR3 loop spans 14 amino acids. Germline lookup yields CDR1 SGHKS and CDR2 YYEKEE (reference sequence). The CDR3, as DNA: TGTGCCAGCAGCTTTCTGACAGGGGATGAGTCCGCGGTCTTC. It translates to CASSFLTGDESAVF.

On this clonotype: The junction departs from germline at one end; a sequencing error may be responsible. This chain joins TRBV20-1 and TRBJ2-1; 11 nucleotides line up with TRBD2. This CDR3 has 18 residues. Germline CDR1 is DFQATT and CDR2 is SNEGSKA (reference sequence). The CDR3: CSASSVLAGGRVVYEQVF. CDR3 nucleotide sequence: TGCAGTGCTAGCTCGGTCCTAGCGGGGGGCCGGGTGGTCTACGAGCAGGTCTTC.

On this clonotype: Given a much more abundant clone one base away, this may be a read error. The CDR3 protein is CSAPRLAEVTGTQYF. In DNA form, the CDR3 reads TGCAGTGCTCCACGACTAGCGGAGGTCACAGGTACGCAGTATTTT. The J gene is TRBJ2-3, the V gene TRBV20-1, with 9 bases fitting TRBD2. The germline V gene encodes CDR1 DFQATT and CDR2 SNEGSKA (reference sequence). This CDR3 contains 15 residues.

This clonotype was seen only a few times. The rearrangement joins TRBV10-3 to TRBJ1-6; D gene ambiguous. Germline-derived CDR1 and CDR2 are ENHRY and SYGVKD. Trimming cost V 6 bases and J 3 bases, with 12 bases left between them. The CDR3 sequence is 15 residues long. In nucleotides, the CDR3 is TGTGCCATCAGGGAGACTGCTGACTATAATTCACCCCTCCACTTT. It specifies CAIRETADYNSPLHF.

Points on this clonotype: This may stem from a read error, because a much larger clone lies one nucleotide away. The chain carries TRBV20-1 and TRBJ1-2; TRBD1 matches at 8 bases. Per germline, CDR1 DFQATT and CDR2 SNEGSKA (reference sequence). The CDR3 extends over 14 amino acids. The CDR3 sequence: CSASERQGNYSYTF. The CDR3, as DNA: TGCAGTGCTTCCGAAAGACAGGGGAACTATAGCTACACCTTC.

Ten or more counts support this clonotype. CDR3 sequence: CASSRKPGRWSSYEQYF. CDR3 DNA sequence: TGTGCCAGCAGCAGGAAACCCGGACGGTGGAGCTCCTACGAGCAGTACTTC. This chain uses TRBV5-6 with TRBJ2-7, with D unresolved. Germline values: CDR1 SGHDT, CDR2 YYEEEE. The CDR3 totals 17 residues. Trimming removed 4 bases from V and 0 bases from J, with 20 bases in between.

This clonotype was seen more than once but under ten times. The chain carries TRBV5-1 and TRBJ1-4, with D tentatively TRBD1 (6 bases). This CDR3 is built from 13 residues. The V end lost 8 bases, the J end lost 5 bases, and 13 bases lay between the germline ends. Germline CDR1 and CDR2: SGHRS and YFSETQ. The CDR3 loop reads CASTEGGNEKLFF. CDR3 in DNA: TGCGCCAGTACGGAAGGGGGGAATGAAAAACTGTTTTTT.

In its sample, this clonotype was seen once. This may come from a read error, since a much larger clone is one base off. The chain uses TRBV28 and TRBJ1-5, with a possible D match to TRBD1 (5 bases). Germline CDR1 and CDR2: MDHEN and SYDVKM. V was cut by 4 bases and J by 2 bases, with 9 bases left in between. The CDR3 totals 14 residues. The CDR3 coding sequence is TGTGCCAGCAGTTGGGACGGACGCAATCAGCCCCAGCATTTT. Protein sequence: CASSWDGRNQPQHF.

This clonotype was seen repeatedly, ten times or more. This clone may be a read error of a much larger clone one base away. The chain uses TRBV6-1 and TRBJ1-2, with D perhaps TRBD1 (6 bases). V dropped 6 bases and J dropped 6 bases, with 17 bases sitting between them. Germline CDR1 MNHNS, CDR2 SASEGT. This CDR3 spans 14 amino acids. In DNA, the CDR3 is TGTGCCAGCAGGTGCCCAGGGACACGGGATGGCTACACCTTC. Translating gives CASRCPGTRDGYTF.